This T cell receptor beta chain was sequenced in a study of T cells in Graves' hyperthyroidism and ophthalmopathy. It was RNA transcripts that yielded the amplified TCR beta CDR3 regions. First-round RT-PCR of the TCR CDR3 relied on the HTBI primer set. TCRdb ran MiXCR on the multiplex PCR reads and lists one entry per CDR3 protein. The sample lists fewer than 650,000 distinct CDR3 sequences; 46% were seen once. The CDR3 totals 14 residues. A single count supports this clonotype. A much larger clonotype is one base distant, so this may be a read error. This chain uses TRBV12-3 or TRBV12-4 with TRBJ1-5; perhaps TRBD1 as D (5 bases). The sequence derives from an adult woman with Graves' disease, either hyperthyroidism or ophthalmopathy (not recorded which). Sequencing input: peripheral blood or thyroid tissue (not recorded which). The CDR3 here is CASSLMAGNQPRHF. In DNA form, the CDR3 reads TGTGCCAGCAGTTTAATGGCAGGGAATCAGCCCCGGCATTTT.